This T cell receptor (beta chain) comes out of a study of blood T cell repertoires in COVID-19. TCRdb keeps only in-frame clones here, not all; method: immunoSEQ multiplex PCR. The table includes 200,000 to 300,000 clones, roughly 91% detected once. Germline CDR1 is MNHEY and CDR2 is SVGAGI. There are 15 residues in the CDR3. Trimming took 8 bases from V and 7 from J; bases not matched to a gene: 13. The sequence was collected from a woman in her twenties or thirties with acute COVID-19. The genes are TRBV6-5 and TRBJ1-5; 8 nucleotides agree with TRBD1. The sample was PBMCs or T cells enriched from blood (not recorded which). DNA of the CDR3: TGTGCCAGCCGACTGGAGACAGGGGCAGGCCAGCCCCAGCATTTT. Protein product: CASRLETGAGQPQHF.